The rows below give T cell receptor beta chains drawn from one sample of a study of blood T cell repertoires in COVID-19. This table comes from immunoSEQ multiplex PCR, and its TCRdb copy is limited to in-frame clones, with some not included. The table records 120,000 to 150,000 clones, approximately 89% of them present only once. The specimen sequenced was peripheral blood. These receptors all stem from a human donor in a cohort sampled during active COVID-19. CDR3s include the opening cysteine and the closing phenylalanine or tryptophan.

V gene: TRBV2; CDR3 length: 15; J gene: TRBJ1-4; CDR3 protein: CASSELRGANEKLFF
V gene: TRBV3-1/TRBV3-2; CDR3 length: 17; J gene: TRBJ2-2; CDR3 protein: CASSPTSGGANTGELFF
V gene: TRBV6-6; CDR3 length: 12; J gene: TRBJ2-1; CDR3 protein: CASNVLAGEQFF
V gene: TRBV19; CDR3 length: 15; J gene: TRBJ1-3; CDR3 protein: CASSIAGKNGNTIYF
V gene: TRBV29-1; CDR3 length: 14; J gene: TRBJ2-7; CDR3 protein: CSVVAGAHSYEQYF
V gene: TRBV30; CDR3 length: 12; J gene: TRBJ1-1; CDR3 protein: CAGWGSNTEAFF
V gene: TRBV11-2; CDR3 length: 17; J gene: TRBJ1-2; CDR3 protein: CASSSRDRGFLNYGYTF
V gene: TRBV4-1; CDR3 length: 16; J gene: TRBJ1-5; CDR3 protein: CASSLSGFPGNQPQHF
V gene: TRBV12-5; CDR3 length: 16; J gene: TRBJ2-2; CDR3 protein: CASGLAGVANTGELFF
V gene: TRBV27; CDR3 length: 15; J gene: TRBJ1-5; CDR3 protein: CASSRTGTGEQPQHF
V gene: TRBV10-3; CDR3 length: 15; J gene: TRBJ1-1; CDR3 protein: CAISEGTGGHTEAFF
V gene: TRBV18; CDR3 length: 13; J gene: TRBJ2-5; CDR3 protein: CASSPDTQETQYF
V gene: TRBV9; CDR3 length: 15; J gene: TRBJ1-6; CDR3 protein: CASSPRDSYNSPLHF
V gene: TRBV5-1; CDR3 length: 14; J gene: TRBJ1-6; CDR3 protein: CASSLQGDNSPLHF
V gene: TRBV7-9; CDR3 length: 15; J gene: TRBJ2-3; CDR3 protein: CASSLLAASTDTQYF
V gene: TRBV6-1; CDR3 length: 16; J gene: TRBJ1-2; CDR3 protein: CASSERSTGGASGYTF
V gene: TRBV7-2; CDR3 length: 15; J gene: TRBJ1-5; CDR3 protein: CASSLIGGAHQPQHF
V gene: TRBV29-1; CDR3 length: 13; J gene: TRBJ2-1; CDR3 protein: CSVTSGGYNEQFF
V gene: TRBV7-9; CDR3 length: 17; J gene: TRBJ2-3; CDR3 protein: CASSLHQAGVPTDTQYF
V gene: TRBV27; CDR3 length: 13; J gene: TRBJ1-5; CDR3 protein: CASSLGPLQPQHF
V gene: TRBV10-3; CDR3 length: 14; J gene: TRBJ2-3; CDR3 protein: CATLAAPGTDTQYF
V gene: TRBV9; CDR3 length: 15; J gene: TRBJ2-1; CDR3 protein: CASSVTGESHNEQFF
V gene: TRBV21-1; CDR3 length: 17; J gene: TRBJ2-3; CDR3 protein: CASSKLGTSGKTDTQYF
V gene: TRBV6-5; CDR3 length: 14; J gene: TRBJ1-3; CDR3 protein: CASKSAVSGNTIYF
V gene: TRBV5-4; CDR3 length: 13; J gene: TRBJ2-5; CDR3 protein: CASSFGHQETQYF
V gene: TRBV7-2; CDR3 length: 16; J gene: TRBJ2-1; CDR3 protein: CASSLDLRVKANEQFF
V gene: TRBV4-3; CDR3 length: 16; J gene: TRBJ2-7; CDR3 protein: CASSQDFSGGTDEQYF
V gene: TRBV7-3; CDR3 length: 14; J gene: TRBJ2-3; CDR3 protein: CASSAFSGGDTQYF
V gene: TRBV4-2; CDR3 length: 15; J gene: TRBJ1-1; CDR3 protein: CASSQGQPMNTEAFF
V gene: TRBV3-1/TRBV3-2; CDR3 length: 17; J gene: TRBJ1-5; CDR3 protein: CASSQEYGTGGNQPQHF
V gene: TRBV15; CDR3 length: 15; J gene: TRBJ1-5; CDR3 protein: CATSRVGRVDQPQHF
V gene: TRBV11-3; CDR3 length: 15; J gene: TRBJ2-2; CDR3 protein: CASSLRGSRAGELFF
V gene: TRBV12-3/TRBV12-4; CDR3 length: 13; J gene: TRBJ1-2; CDR3 protein: CASSPGQYYGYTF
V gene: TRBV6-5; CDR3 length: 14; J gene: TRBJ2-2; CDR3 protein: CASRAPGGTGELFF
V gene: TRBV20-1; CDR3 length: 14; J gene: TRBJ1-1; CDR3 protein: CSASVGALTTEAFF
V gene: TRBV6-5; CDR3 length: 13; J gene: TRBJ1-5; CDR3 protein: CASSLTRREPQHF
V gene: TRBV9; CDR3 length: 14; J gene: TRBJ2-2; CDR3 protein: CASSASGGVGELFF